The clone carrying this T cell receptor (beta chain) has only one observation. This entry comes from a study of blood T cell repertoires in COVID-19. Study-wide context: The United States, Italy and Spain supplied acute and convalescent COVID-19 samples. The cDNA or gDNA used as material had been derived from T cells, B-cell-depleted T cells, or PBMCs.

The CDR3 totals 16 residues. Per germline, CDR1 SGHRS and CDR2 YFSETQ. With 2 bases clipped from V and 0 bases from J, the junction kept 7 bases outside the gene matches. Per the original methods: How many nucleated cells were present was estimated from reference gene primer amplification. Some clones are missing from TCRdb's copy, which holds only in-frame ones; the method was immunoSEQ multiplex PCR. V, J and clone size were drawn from that table, and D and trimming were deduced from the DNA. The repertoire consists of around 110,000 clones, with 65% to 80% occurring once and the leading ten covering 4.3%.

This TCR was recovered from a man between 65 and 80 years old with acute or convalescent COVID-19. The rearrangement links TRBV5-1 to TRBJ2-7, with 8 nucleotides matching TRBD2. Sequenced material: peripheral blood. CDR3 bases: TGCGCCAGCAGCTTAGCGGGGGCTAGCTCCTCCTACGAGCAGTACTTC. This sequence encodes CASSLAGASSSYEQYF. Filled out from reference TRBV5-1 and TRBJ2-7, the complete variable domain reads KAGVTQTPRYLIKTRGQQVTLSCSPISGHRSVSWYQQTPGQGLQFLFEYFSETQRNKGNFPGRFSGRQFSNSRSEMNVSTLELGDSALYLCASSLAGASSSYEQYFGPGTRLTVT.